Included here is one T cell receptor beta chain sequence, with context. This specimen belongs to a study of blood T cell repertoires in COVID-19. Study-level background: COVID-19 samples from acute and convalescent phases originated in the United States, Italy and Spain.

Assay used: immunoSEQ multiplex PCR; TCRdb lists only in-frame clones, some missing. Of a few hundred thousand clones listed, approximately 86% are singletons. CDR1 and CDR2 (germline): MNHEY, SVGEGT. The CDR3 spans 15 residues. Trimming took 2 bases from V and 5 from J; bases not matched to a gene: 8. The chain recombines TRBV6-2 or TRBV6-3 with TRBJ2-5, with 7 bases matching TRBD2. The origin of this receptor is a woman aged 70-85 years with active or convalescent COVID-19. The source material was peripheral blood. CDR3 sequence reads: CASSYEGGVWETQYF. DNA for the CDR3: TGTGCCAGCAGTTACGAGGGAGGGGTTTGGGAGACCCAGTACTTC.